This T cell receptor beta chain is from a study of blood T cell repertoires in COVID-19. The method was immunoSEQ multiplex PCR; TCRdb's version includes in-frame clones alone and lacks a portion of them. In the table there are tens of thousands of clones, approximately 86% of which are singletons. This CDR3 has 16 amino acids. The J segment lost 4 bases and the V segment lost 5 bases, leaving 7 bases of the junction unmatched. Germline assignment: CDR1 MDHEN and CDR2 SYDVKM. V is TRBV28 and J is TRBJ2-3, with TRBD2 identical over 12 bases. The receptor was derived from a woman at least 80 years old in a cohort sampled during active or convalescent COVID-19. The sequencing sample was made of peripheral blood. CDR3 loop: CASSPRLAGVPDTQYF. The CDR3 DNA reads TGTGCCAGCAGTCCGAGACTAGCGGGAGTACCAGATACGCAGTATTTT.